One and the same sample provided the 2 T cell receptor beta chains below, sequenced in a study of cytomegalovirus exposure and HLA in healthy donors. The primer mix had 60 Vbeta and 13 Jbeta primers. Profiling relied on immunoSEQ multiplex PCR, and the TCRdb table lists in-frame clones only, not all of them. The repertoire consists of tens of thousands of clones, with around three quarters occurring once and the leading ten covering under 1.2%. Sequencing was carried out using PBMCs. The receptors stem from a male donor in good health and CMV-seronegative.

V and J are TRBV27 and TRBJ1-3; TRBD1 agrees at 12 bases. The ends lost 5 bases at V and 7 bases at J; junction bases unmatched: 6. Germline CDR1 reads MNHEY; CDR2 reads SMNVEV (reference sequence). CDR3 size: 15 residues. The CDR3 region has the DNA TGTGCCAGCAGTGAAGGGACAGGGGGCACGAACACCATATATTTT. Translating gives CASSEGTGGTNTIYF.

The CDR3 protein is CASSAFRGRSDTQYF. The CDR3 nucleotides read TGTGCCAGCAGTGCCTTCCGGGGGAGATCAGATACGCAGTATTTT. The chain combines TRBV25-1 with TRBJ2-3; tentative D call: TRBD2 (6 bases). CDR3 length equals 15 residues. The germline V gene encodes CDR1 MGHDK and CDR2 SYGVNS. Trimming removed 4 bases from V and 4 bases from J, with 15 bases in between.